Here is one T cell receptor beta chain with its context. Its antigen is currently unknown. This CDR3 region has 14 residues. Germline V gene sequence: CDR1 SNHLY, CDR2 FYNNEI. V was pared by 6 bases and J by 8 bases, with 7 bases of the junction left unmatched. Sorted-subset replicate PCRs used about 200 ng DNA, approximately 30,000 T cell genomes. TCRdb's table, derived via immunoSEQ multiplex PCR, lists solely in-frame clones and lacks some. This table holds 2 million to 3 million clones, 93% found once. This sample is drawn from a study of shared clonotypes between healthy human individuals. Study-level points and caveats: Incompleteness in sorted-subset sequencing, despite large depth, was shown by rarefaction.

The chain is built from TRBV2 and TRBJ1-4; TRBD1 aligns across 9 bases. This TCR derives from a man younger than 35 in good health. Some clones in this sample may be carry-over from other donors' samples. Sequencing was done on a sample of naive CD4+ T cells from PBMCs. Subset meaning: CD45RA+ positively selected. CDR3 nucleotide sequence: TGTGCCAGCAGGATGACAGGGGGGAGGGAAAAACTGTTTTTT. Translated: CASRMTGGREKLFF.